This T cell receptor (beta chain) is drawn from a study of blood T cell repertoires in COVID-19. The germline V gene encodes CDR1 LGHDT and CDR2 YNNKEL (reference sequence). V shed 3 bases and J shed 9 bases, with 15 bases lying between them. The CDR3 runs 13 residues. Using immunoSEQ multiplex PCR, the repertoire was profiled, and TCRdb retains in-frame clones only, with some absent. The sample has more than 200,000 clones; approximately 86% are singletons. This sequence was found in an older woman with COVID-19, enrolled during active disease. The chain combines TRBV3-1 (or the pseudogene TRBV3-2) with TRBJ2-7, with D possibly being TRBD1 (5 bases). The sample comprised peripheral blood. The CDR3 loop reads CASSQSLQAGQYF. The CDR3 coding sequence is TGTGCCAGCAGCCAGTCGTTACAGGCAGGGCAGTACTTC.